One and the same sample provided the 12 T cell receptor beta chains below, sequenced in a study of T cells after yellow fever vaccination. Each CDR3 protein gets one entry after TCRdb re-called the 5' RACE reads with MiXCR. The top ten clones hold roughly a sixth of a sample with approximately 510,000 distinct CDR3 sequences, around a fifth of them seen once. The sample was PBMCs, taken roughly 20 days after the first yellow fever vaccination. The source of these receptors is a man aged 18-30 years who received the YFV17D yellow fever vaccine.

The CDR3 here is CASSPRRGASSYNEQFF. CDR3 in DNA: TGCGCCAGCAGCCCCCGTAGGGGAGCGAGCTCCTACAATGAGCAGTTCTTC. The chain is built from TRBV4-1 and TRBJ2-1; D tentatively reads TRBD1 or TRBD2 (5 bases each). Germline CDR1 MGHRA, CDR2 YSYEKL. The CDR3 is made up of 17 amino acids. The V end was cut by 4 bases, the J end by 0 bases, with 16 bases between.

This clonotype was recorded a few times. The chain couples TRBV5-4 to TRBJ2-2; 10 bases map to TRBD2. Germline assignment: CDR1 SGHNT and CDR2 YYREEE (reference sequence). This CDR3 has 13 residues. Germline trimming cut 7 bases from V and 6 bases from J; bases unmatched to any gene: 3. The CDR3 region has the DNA TGTGCCAGCTGGAGCGGGGGGGCCGGGGAGCTGTTTTTT. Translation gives CASWSGGAGELFF.

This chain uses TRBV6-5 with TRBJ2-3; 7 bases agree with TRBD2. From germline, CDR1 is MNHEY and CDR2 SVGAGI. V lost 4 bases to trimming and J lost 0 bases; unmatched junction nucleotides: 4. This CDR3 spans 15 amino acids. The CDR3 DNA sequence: TGTGCCAGCAGTTCAGCGGGACTTAGCACAGATACGCAGTATTTT. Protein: CASSSAGLSTDTQYF.

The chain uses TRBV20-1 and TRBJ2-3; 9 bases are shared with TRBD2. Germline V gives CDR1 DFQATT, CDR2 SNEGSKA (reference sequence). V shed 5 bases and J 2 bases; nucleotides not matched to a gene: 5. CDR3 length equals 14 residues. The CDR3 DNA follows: TGCAGTGCTGTACTAGCGGGCTACACAGATACGCAGTATTTT. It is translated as CSAVLAGYTDTQYF.

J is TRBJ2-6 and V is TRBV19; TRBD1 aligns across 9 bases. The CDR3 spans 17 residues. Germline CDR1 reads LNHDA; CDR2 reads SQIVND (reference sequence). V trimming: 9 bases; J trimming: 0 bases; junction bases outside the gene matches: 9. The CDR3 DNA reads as TGTGCCAGAAACCGCACAGGGGGCGACTCTGGGGCCAACGTCCTGACTTTC. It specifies CARNRTGGDSGANVLTF.

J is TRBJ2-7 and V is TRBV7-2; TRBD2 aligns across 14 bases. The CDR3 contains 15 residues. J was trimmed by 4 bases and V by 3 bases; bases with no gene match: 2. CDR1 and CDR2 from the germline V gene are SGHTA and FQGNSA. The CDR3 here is CASSFGTSGGYEQYV. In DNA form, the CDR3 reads TGTGCCAGCAGCTTCGGGACTAGCGGGGGTTACGAGCAGTACGTC.

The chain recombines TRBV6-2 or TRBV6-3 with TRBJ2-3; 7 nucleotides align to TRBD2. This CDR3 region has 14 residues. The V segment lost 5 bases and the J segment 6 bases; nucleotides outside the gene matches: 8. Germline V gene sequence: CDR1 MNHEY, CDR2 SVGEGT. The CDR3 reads CASSGISGADTQYF. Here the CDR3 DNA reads TGTGCCAGCAGTGGTATCAGCGGGGCCGATACGCAGTATTTT.

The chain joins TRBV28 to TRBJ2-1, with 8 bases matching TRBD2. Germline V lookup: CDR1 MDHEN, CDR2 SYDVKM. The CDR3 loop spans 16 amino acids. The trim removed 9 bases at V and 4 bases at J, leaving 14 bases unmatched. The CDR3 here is CASTGTRSALYNEQFF. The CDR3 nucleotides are TGTGCCAGTACCGGGACTAGGAGTGCCCTATACAATGAGCAGTTCTTC.

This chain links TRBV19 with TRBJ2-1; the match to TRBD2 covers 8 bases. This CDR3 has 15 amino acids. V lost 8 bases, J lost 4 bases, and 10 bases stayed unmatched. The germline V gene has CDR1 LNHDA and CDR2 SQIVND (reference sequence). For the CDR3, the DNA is TGTGCCAGTGCACGCGGGGGGCCACCATACAATGAGCAGTTCTTC. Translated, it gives CASARGGPPYNEQFF.

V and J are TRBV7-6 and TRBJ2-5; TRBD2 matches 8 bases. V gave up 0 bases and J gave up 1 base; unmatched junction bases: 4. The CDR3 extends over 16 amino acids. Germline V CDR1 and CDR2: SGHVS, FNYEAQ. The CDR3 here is CASSLAHGRAQETQYF. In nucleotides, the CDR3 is TGTGCCAGCAGCTTAGCGCACGGGAGGGCCCAAGAGACCCAGTACTTC. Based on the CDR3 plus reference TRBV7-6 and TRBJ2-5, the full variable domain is GAGVSQSPRYKVTKRGQDVALRCDPISGHVSLYWYRQALGQGPEFLTYFNYEAQQDKSGLPNDRFSAERPEGSISTLTIQRTEQRDSAMYRCASSLAHGRAQETQYFGPGTRLLVL.

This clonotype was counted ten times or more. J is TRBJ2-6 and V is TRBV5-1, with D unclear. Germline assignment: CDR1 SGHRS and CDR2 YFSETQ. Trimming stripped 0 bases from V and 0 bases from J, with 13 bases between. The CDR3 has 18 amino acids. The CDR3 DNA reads TGCGCCAGCAGCTTGGCACGGACGATGAGCTCTGGGGCCAACGTCCTGACTTTC. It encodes CASSLARTMSSGANVLTF.

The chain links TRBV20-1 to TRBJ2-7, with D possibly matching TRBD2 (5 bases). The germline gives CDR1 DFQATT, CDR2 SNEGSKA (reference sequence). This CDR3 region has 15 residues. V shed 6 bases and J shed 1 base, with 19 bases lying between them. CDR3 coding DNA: TGCAGTGCCCCTTCTGAGGGAATCGGGTCCTACGAGCAGTACTTC. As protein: CSAPSEGIGSYEQYF.